This is a list of T cell receptor beta chains from one sample in a study of neurological immune-mediated disorders. TCRdb re-derived calls from the 5' RACE reads in MiXCR, one entry per CDR3 protein. Of 55,000 to 75,000 distinct CDR3 sequences in the sample, roughly 4.9% are singletons; the top ten hold around 5.1%. The sample consisted of PBMCs. These receptors were collected from a human donor with multiple sclerosis. The donor label of this sample is uncertain. CDR3s include the opening cysteine and the closing phenylalanine or tryptophan. A D gene is named only where the DNA matches it firmly. Where a row states a size, it is once, few, many or the class of an expanded clone; other rows omit it.

V gene: TRBV7-2
J gene: TRBJ2-1
D gene: -
clone size: many
CDR3 protein: CASKRGGGSYNEQFF
CDR3 DNA: TGTGCCAGCAAAAGAGGCGGAGGGTCCTACAATGAGCAGTTCTTC

V gene: TRBV18
J gene: TRBJ1-2
D gene: TRBD1
clone size: many
CDR3 protein: CASFQTGQSDGYTF
CDR3 DNA: TGTGCCAGCTTTCAAACGGGACAGAGTGATGGCTACACCTTC

V gene: TRBV5-1
J gene: TRBJ2-1
D gene: TRBD2
clone size: many
CDR3 protein: CASSPGGDNEQFF
CDR3 DNA: TGCGCCAGCAGCCCCGGGGGGGACAATGAGCAGTTCTTC

V gene: TRBV18
J gene: TRBJ2-5
D gene: TRBD1
clone size: many
CDR3 protein: CASSPAGQGEETQYF
CDR3 DNA: TGTGCCAGCTCACCAGCCGGACAGGGAGAAGAGACCCAGTACTTC

V gene: TRBV7-8
J gene: TRBJ2-2
D gene: TRBD1
clone size: many
CDR3 protein: CASSVRPGQENTGELFF
CDR3 DNA: TGTGCCAGCAGCGTGCGGCCGGGACAGGAGAACACCGGGGAGCTGTTTTTT

V gene: TRBV19
J gene: TRBJ2-7
D gene: -
clone size: -
CDR3 protein: CASSPDNYEQYF
CDR3 DNA: TGTGCCAGTAGCCCGGACAACTACGAGCAGTACTTC

V gene: TRBV6-5
J gene: TRBJ2-2
D gene: -
clone size: many
CDR3 protein: CASRTGRILLSGELFF
CDR3 DNA: TGTGCCAGCAGAACAGGAAGGATCCTTTTGTCCGGGGAGCTGTTTTTT

V gene: TRBV20-1
J gene: TRBJ2-7
D gene: -
clone size: many
CDR3 protein: CSALPDLGAYEQYF
CDR3 DNA: TGCAGTGCCCTCCCCGACCTTGGGGCCTACGAGCAGTACTTC

V gene: TRBV5-1
J gene: TRBJ1-4
D gene: TRBD1
clone size: many
CDR3 protein: CASSPQGWNEKLFF
CDR3 DNA: TGCGCCAGCAGCCCACAGGGGTGGAATGAGAAACTGTTTTTT

V gene: TRBV5-1
J gene: TRBJ1-6
D gene: -
clone size: many
CDR3 protein: CASSLEGSSYNSPLHF
CDR3 DNA: TGCGCCAGCAGCTTGGAGGGGAGCTCCTATAATTCACCCCTCCACTTT

V gene: TRBV5-1
J gene: TRBJ2-2
D gene: TRBD1
clone size: many
CDR3 protein: CASSSGQFELFF
CDR3 DNA: TGCGCCAGCAGCTCGGGACAGTTTGAGCTGTTTTTT

V gene: TRBV5-1
J gene: TRBJ1-1
D gene: TRBD1
clone size: many
CDR3 protein: CASSSRDRNMNTEAFF
CDR3 DNA: TGCGCCAGCAGCTCTCGGGACAGGAACATGAACACTGAAGCTTTCTTT

V gene: TRBV4-1
J gene: TRBJ2-3
D gene: TRBD2
clone size: few
CDR3 protein: CASSRPRGGLAEATDTQYF
CDR3 DNA: TGCGCCAGCAGCCGACCGAGGGGAGGACTAGCGGAGGCCACAGATACGCAGTATTTT

V gene: TRBV3-1
J gene: TRBJ2-3
D gene: -
clone size: many
CDR3 protein: CASSRQISPPTDTQYF
CDR3 DNA: TGTGCCAGCAGCCGCCAGATCTCCCCCCCCACAGATACGCAGTATTTT

V gene: TRBV7-6
J gene: TRBJ1-5
D gene: TRBD1
clone size: -
CDR3 protein: CASSLAARGEVNSNQPQHF
CDR3 DNA: TGTGCCAGCAGCTTAGCGGCCAGGGGGGAGGTGAATAGCAATCAGCCCCAGCATTTT

V gene: TRBV15
J gene: TRBJ1-3
D gene: -
clone size: many
CDR3 protein: CATSRSRQSSGNTIYF
CDR3 DNA: TGTGCCACCAGCAGAAGTAGGCAGAGCTCTGGAAACACCATATATTTT

V gene: TRBV20-1
J gene: TRBJ2-1
D gene: TRBD2
clone size: many
CDR3 protein: CSATRTSGGDEQFF
CDR3 DNA: TGCAGTGCTACGAGGACTAGCGGGGGCGATGAGCAGTTCTTC

V gene: TRBV24-1
J gene: TRBJ1-1
D gene: -
clone size: many
CDR3 protein: CATMQDTEAFF
CDR3 DNA: TGTGCCACCATGCAGGACACTGAAGCTTTCTTT

V gene: TRBV14
J gene: TRBJ1-1
D gene: -
clone size: many
CDR3 protein: CASSQEGGSLNTEAFF
CDR3 DNA: TGTGCCAGCAGCCAAGAGGGGGGCAGTTTGAACACTGAAGCTTTCTTT

V gene: TRBV24-1
J gene: TRBJ2-1
D gene: -
clone size: many
CDR3 protein: CATSDQGLDEQFF
CDR3 DNA: TGTGCCACCAGTGACCAGGGGTTAGATGAGCAGTTCTTC

V gene: TRBV7-9
J gene: TRBJ1-1
D gene: -
clone size: -
CDR3 protein: CASSPVRDTEAFF
CDR3 DNA: TGTGCCAGCAGCCCCGTCCGTGACACTGAAGCTTTCTTT

V gene: TRBV20-1
J gene: TRBJ1-6
D gene: -
clone size: many
CDR3 protein: CSAVRGAVGGSPLHF
CDR3 DNA: TGCAGTGCTGTTAGGGGAGCGGTGGGTGGTTCACCCCTCCACTTT

V gene: TRBV10-3
J gene: TRBJ1-2
D gene: -
clone size: many
CDR3 protein: CAIKGNWAGGYTF
CDR3 DNA: TGTGCCATCAAGGGTAACTGGGCCGGTGGCTACACCTTC

V gene: TRBV10-3
J gene: TRBJ2-1
D gene: -
clone size: many
CDR3 protein: CAISEGNEQFF
CDR3 DNA: TGTGCCATCAGTGAGGGGAATGAGCAGTTCTTC

V gene: TRBV29-1
J gene: TRBJ2-1
D gene: TRBD1
clone size: many
CDR3 protein: CSVLVTGGPYNEQFF
CDR3 DNA: TGCAGCGTCCTCGTGACAGGGGGTCCCTACAATGAGCAGTTCTTC

V gene: TRBV18
J gene: TRBJ1-2
D gene: -
clone size: many
CDR3 protein: CASSRQSNYGYTF
CDR3 DNA: TGTGCCAGCTCCCGGCAGTCTAACTATGGCTACACCTTC

V gene: TRBV5-1
J gene: TRBJ2-5
D gene: TRBD2
clone size: many
CDR3 protein: CASSPRLAEETQYF
CDR3 DNA: TGCGCCAGCAGCCCCCGACTAGCGGAAGAGACCCAGTACTTC

V gene: TRBV7-9
J gene: TRBJ1-1
D gene: -
clone size: -
CDR3 protein: CASSSPVLNTRAFF
CDR3 DNA: TGTGCCAGCAGCTCCCCGGTCTTGAACACTAGAGCTTTCTTT

V gene: TRBV20-1
J gene: TRBJ2-1
D gene: -
clone size: many
CDR3 protein: CSARPRGAYNEQFF
CDR3 DNA: TGCAGTGCTAGACCTCGGGGGGCGTACAATGAGCAGTTCTTC

V gene: TRBV5-1
J gene: TRBJ2-7
D gene: -
clone size: many
CDR3 protein: CASSLGLSGEQYF
CDR3 DNA: TGCGCCAGCAGCTTAGGACTATCGGGCGAGCAGTACTTC

V gene: TRBV4-1
J gene: TRBJ2-7
D gene: -
clone size: many
CDR3 protein: CASSQDAWGPYEQYF
CDR3 DNA: TGCGCCAGCAGCCAAGATGCGTGGGGGCCCTACGAGCAGTACTTC

V gene: TRBV4-1
J gene: TRBJ2-3
D gene: -
clone size: many
CDR3 protein: CASTDGGADTQYF
CDR3 DNA: TGCGCCAGCACCGACGGCGGGGCGGATACGCAGTATTTT

V gene: TRBV20-1
J gene: TRBJ2-4
D gene: -
clone size: many
CDR3 protein: CSARQVTKNIQYF
CDR3 DNA: TGCAGTGCTAGGCAGGTCACCAAAAACATTCAGTACTTC

V gene: TRBV20-1
J gene: TRBJ2-7
D gene: TRBD1
clone size: many
CDR3 protein: CSAARYGQGTYEQYF
CDR3 DNA: TGCAGTGCTGCCAGGTACGGACAGGGGACCTACGAGCAGTACTTC

V gene: TRBV6-6
J gene: TRBJ1-3
D gene: -
clone size: many
CDR3 protein: CASSGYVSGNTIYF
CDR3 DNA: TGTGCCAGCAGTGGCTACGTATCTGGAAACACCATATATTTT

V gene: TRBV20-1
J gene: TRBJ1-4
D gene: TRBD1
clone size: many
CDR3 protein: CSAHQTGVTEKLFF
CDR3 DNA: TGCAGTGCTCACCAGACAGGGGTTACTGAAAAACTGTTTTTT

V gene: TRBV4-1
J gene: TRBJ2-7
D gene: -
clone size: -
CDR3 protein: CASSQDWTPNEQYF
CDR3 DNA: TGCGCCAGCAGCCAAGATTGGACACCAAACGAGCAGTACTTC

V gene: TRBV20-1
J gene: TRBJ1-4
D gene: -
clone size: many
CDR3 protein: CSAAHDRRIELFF
CDR3 DNA: TGCAGTGCCGCTCATGACCGGAGAATAGAACTGTTTTTT

V gene: TRBV20-1
J gene: TRBJ1-5
D gene: TRBD1
clone size: many
CDR3 protein: CSALRTGSQPQHF
CDR3 DNA: TGCAGTGCTCTACGGACAGGGAGTCAGCCCCAGCATTTT

V gene: TRBV5-5
J gene: TRBJ2-7
D gene: TRBD1
clone size: many
CDR3 protein: CASSFTGGSPYEQYF
CDR3 DNA: TGTGCCAGCAGCTTCACAGGGGGATCGCCCTACGAGCAGTACTTC

V gene: TRBV7-3
J gene: TRBJ1-3
D gene: TRBD1
clone size: many
CDR3 protein: CASSLGPGGFSGNTIYF
CDR3 DNA: TGTGCCAGCAGCTTAGGCCCAGGGGGTTTCTCTGGAAACACCATATATTTT

V gene: TRBV11-2
J gene: TRBJ2-1
D gene: -
clone size: many
CDR3 protein: CASSHQGNEQFF
CDR3 DNA: TGTGCCAGCAGCCACCAGGGGAATGAGCAGTTCTTC

V gene: TRBV29-1
J gene: TRBJ2-3
D gene: -
clone size: many
CDR3 protein: CSVEDGGGLPRTQYF
CDR3 DNA: TGCAGCGTTGAAGATGGGGGGGGCCTTCCTAGGACGCAGTATTTT

V gene: TRBV5-1
J gene: TRBJ2-1
D gene: -
clone size: many
CDR3 protein: CASSTGVAEEQFF
CDR3 DNA: TGCGCCAGCAGCACGGGGGTCGCGGAGGAGCAGTTCTTC

V gene: TRBV9
J gene: TRBJ2-3
D gene: -
clone size: many
CDR3 protein: CASSVSGTDTQYF
CDR3 DNA: TGTGCCAGCAGCGTATCAGGCACAGATACGCAGTATTTT

V gene: TRBV9
J gene: TRBJ2-3
D gene: -
clone size: many
CDR3 protein: CASSPWGLVMDTQYF
CDR3 DNA: TGTGCCAGCAGCCCCTGGGGACTTGTGATGGATACGCAGTATTTT

V gene: TRBV29-1
J gene: TRBJ2-3
D gene: TRBD2
clone size: many
CDR3 protein: CSLVGGPGDTQYF
CDR3 DNA: TGCAGCCTCGTGGGAGGGCCGGGAGATACGCAGTATTTT

V gene: TRBV7-9
J gene: TRBJ2-3
D gene: -
clone size: many
CDR3 protein: CASSANRVGADTQYF
CDR3 DNA: TGTGCCAGCAGCGCCAACAGGGTGGGGGCAGATACGCAGTATTTT

V gene: TRBV4-1
J gene: TRBJ1-1
D gene: -
clone size: many
CDR3 protein: CASSQTWGTEAFF
CDR3 DNA: TGCGCCAGCAGCCAGACATGGGGCACTGAAGCTTTCTTT

V gene: TRBV13
J gene: TRBJ2-1
D gene: -
clone size: many
CDR3 protein: CASSLATRINEQFF
CDR3 DNA: TGTGCCAGCAGCTTAGCAACTAGGATCAATGAGCAGTTCTTC

V gene: TRBV5-6
J gene: TRBJ2-3
D gene: -
clone size: many
CDR3 protein: CASSVGRRSTDTQYF
CDR3 DNA: TGTGCCAGCAGCGTGGGACGGCGAAGTACAGATACGCAGTATTTT

V gene: TRBV5-5
J gene: TRBJ2-7
D gene: -
clone size: many
CDR3 protein: CASSSDRWEQYF
CDR3 DNA: TGTGCCAGCAGCAGCGACAGGTGGGAGCAGTACTTC

V gene: TRBV7-9
J gene: TRBJ2-7
D gene: -
clone size: many
CDR3 protein: CASSSDRLGHEQYF
CDR3 DNA: TGTGCCAGCAGTTCGGACAGATTGGGACACGAGCAGTACTTC

V gene: TRBV5-1
J gene: TRBJ2-1
D gene: -
clone size: many
CDR3 protein: CASSYRGASYNEQFF
CDR3 DNA: TGCGCCAGCAGCTATCGGGGGGCGTCCTACAATGAGCAGTTCTTC

V gene: TRBV6-6
J gene: TRBJ2-2
D gene: -
clone size: many
CDR3 protein: CASSYYATGELFF
CDR3 DNA: TGTGCCAGCAGTTACTATGCAACCGGGGAGCTGTTTTTT